This T cell receptor beta chain was identified in a study of beta chain features in type 1 diabetes listed by TCRdb under 2018. Notes on the research overall: No differences in mean age, gender distribution, total cell number or subset yield were found between patients and healthy donors. Across all samples, fewer than 110,000,000 sorted cells were examined, and cell number per subset correlated strongly with RNA yield. The study compared the TCRB repertoires of sorted circulating CD4+ T cell subsets in recently diagnosed type 1 diabetes patients with those in matched healthy donors. Regulatory and stem cell-like memory subsets were isolated from only 8 patients and about 8 healthy donors, whereas naive and central memory subsets came from all 28 donors. The study at large found these results: PCR might favor shorter templates, but patient and control samples were amplified and corrected together, so any skew would affect both groups equally. At VDJ recombination sites, patients with type 1 diabetes made fewer insertions and deleted more nucleotides, a pattern implying thymic rearrangement abnormalities. Because cDNA was sequenced instead of genomic DNA, highly expressing activated cells could be over-represented, though the groups showed no difference in activation or CD3 levels. Naive, central memory and regulatory TCRB repertoires appeared to be more alike among patients than among healthy donors. Type 1 diabetes patients showed a moderate but significant shortening of TCRB CDR3 length in all four CD4+ subsets. HLA sub-analyses involved small numbers of individuals, so any influence of HLA type on TCRB rearrangement remained unresolved.

The High Capacity cDNA Reverse Transcription Kit was used to reverse transcribe all of the isolated RNA, meaning that expressed TCRB transcripts were what got sequenced. Naive, central memory and regulatory T cell samples underwent deep immunoSEQ sequencing, averaging around 4 million total reads per sample. After sorted cells were lysed in RLT buffer, RNA was extracted with DNase-treated RNeasy Micro or Mini kits, with the choice depending on cell number. Each cell subset was processed on its own to prevent cross-contamination, while patient and healthy donor samples were processed together. The immunoSEQ multiplex PCR was used to amplify TCRB sequences from cDNA, yielding 87-bp fragments that span the CDR3 region. The amplicons were sequenced using the Illumina HiSeq platform. As for the original processing: Synthetic template baselines were used to correct PCR bias computationally, reads within Hamming distance 2 were collapsed together, and singletons that could not be merged were discarded. Reads were aligned against IMGT so that V, D and J genes, CDR3 length and insertions or deletions at six rearrangement sites could be assigned. Within each subset, clonotype counts were normalized to sorted cell number, after which true diversity and Gini coefficients were computed with the tcR R package. Repertoire sharing was quantified using the overlap coefficient calculated on TCRB nucleotide sequences. As a proxy for the pre-selection repertoire, out-of-frame TCRB sequences from naive cells were analyzed. The table comes from immuneACCESS by way of TCRdb, which keeps in-frame sequences with V and J called. Part of the clones is missing from these tables; in studies checked, under half for an unresolved V gene and the rest for unknown reasons. The V and J calls and clone size come from that table; D and trimming were worked out from the DNA. The sample includes a few hundred thousand clones, with roughly 20% observed a single time. The ten biggest clones cover roughly 0.028% of the sample.

Each donor gave one peripheral blood draw, averaging roughly 100 mL, which was collected into heparinised tubes. A BD FACSAria II and a panel including CD45RO, CCR7, CD25, CD127, CD95 and CD27 were used to sort naive, central memory, regulatory and stem cell-like memory CD4+ T cells. Purity was above 95% for every sorted population. PBMCs were isolated right away by Lymphoprep density gradient centrifugation and were stained directly, without culture. To minimize batch effects, samples were stained and sorted in pairs, one healthy donor with one patient per experiment. A word on this clone: There is no known antigen for this receptor. No base-level quality is on record; no much larger clone is a single base apart.

The germline ends are 12 bases apart after V is trimmed by 4 bases and J by 6 bases. Taken from the germline V gene, the CDR1 and CDR2 loops are SGHDN and FVKESK. The CDR3 goes from the cysteine to the phenylalanine over 13 residues. Only the CDR3 region is kept as DNA, spanning 39 bases read in frame from base 1. The receptor was isolated from a middle-aged woman with type 1 diabetes. The V and J genes are TRBV14 and TRBJ1-2; a weak D assignment points to TRBD1 (6 bases agree). Sequencing was carried out using naive CD4+ T cells from blood. This specimen's cell subset or site label, interpreted: true naive CD4+ T cells. The CDR3 sequence is CASSRLTGNGYTF. The DNA sequence is as follows: TGTGCCAGCAGCCGTTTAACAGGGAATGGCTACACCTTC.